The rows below give T cell receptor beta chains drawn from one sample of a study of CD8 T cells in Susac syndrome. TCRdb re-derived calls from the immunoSEQ multiplex PCR reads in MiXCR, one entry per CDR3 protein. The table shows 100,000 to 150,000 distinct CDR3 sequences, with around 94% occurring only once. The specimen was CD8+ T cells from PBMCs. The receptors shown here come from a human donor with Susac syndrome. The CDR3 runs from the conserved cysteine through the conserved F or W. D genes are given only for firm matches. Clone size, where shown, is once, few, many, or a class for clones that have expanded.

>14|-|TRBV5-1|TRBJ2-2|-
TGCGCCAGCACCATGGGCGAGAACACCGGGGAGCTGTTTTTT
CASTMGENTGELFF
>13|-|TRBV6-6|TRBJ1-2|-
TGTGCCAGCAGTGCCGTCGGGGACTATGGCTACACCTTC
CASSAVGDYGYTF
>11|-|TRBV30|TRBJ1-6|-
TGTGCCTGGGCCCTTAATTCACCCCTCCACTTT
CAWALNSPLHF
>13|few|TRBV7-2|TRBJ2-1|TRBD2
TGTGCCAGCAGCCCCGGACTAGCCTATGAGCAGTTCTTC
CASSPGLAYEQFF
>13|-|TRBV30|TRBJ1-4|-
TGTGCCTGGAGTCGGGGGGTTGGAGAAAAACTGTTTTTT
CAWSRGVGEKLFF
>19|-|TRBV19|TRBJ2-1|TRBD2
TGTGCCAGTAGCCTTCCAGGGACTAGCGGGAGCCCAGGTTACAATGAGCAGTTCTTC
CASSLPGTSGSPGYNEQFF
>15|-|TRBV4-3|TRBJ2-7|TRBD2
TGCGCCAGCAGCCAAGATCGGGGGGAGCTCTCCGAGCAGTACTTC
CASSQDRGELSEQYF
>15|-|TRBV12-3/TRBV12-4|TRBJ1-5|TRBD1
TGTGCCAGCAGTGTGGGACAGACGAGCAATCAGCCCCAGCATTTT
CASSVGQTSNQPQHF
>14|-|TRBV5-6|TRBJ2-5|-
TGTGCCAGCAGCCAAACAGGGATTTGGGAGACCCAGTACTTC
CASSQTGIWETQYF
>14|-|TRBV28|TRBJ2-3|TRBD2
TGTGCCAGCAACCCAGCGGGGGGCACAGATACGCAGTATTTT
CASNPAGGTDTQYF
>12|few|TRBV14|TRBJ2-5|-
TGTGCCAGCAGCCACATCCAAGAGACCCAGTACTTC
CASSHIQETQYF
>15|-|TRBV7-8|TRBJ2-1|-
TGTGCCAGCAGCTTAGAAGACCGGGGGCAGAATGAGCAGTTCTTC
CASSLEDRGQNEQFF
>15|-|TRBV28|TRBJ1-5|TRBD1
TGTGCCAGCAGACCCGACAGGGACAGCAATCAGCCCCAGCATTTT
CASRPDRDSNQPQHF
>15|-|TRBV27|TRBJ2-1|-
TGTGCCAGCAGTCCCGAGACAGGCTCCTACAATGAGCAGTTCTTC
CASSPETGSYNEQFF
>14|-|TRBV9|TRBJ2-5|TRBD1
TGTGCCAGCAGCGTGGGACAGGGGGTAGAGACCCAGTACTTC
CASSVGQGVETQYF
>15|-|TRBV6-4|TRBJ2-1|TRBD1
TGTGCCAGCAGTGACGAGGGGGCTCCCTACAATGAGCAGTTCTTC
CASSDEGAPYNEQFF
>12|-|TRBV5-1|TRBJ1-2|-
TGCGCCAGCAGCCCCGAGCCGAATGGCTACACCTTC
CASSPEPNGYTF
>12|-|TRBV9|TRBJ2-3|-
TGTGCCAGCAGCGTCGGGACAGATACGCAGTATTTT
CASSVGTDTQYF
>11|-|TRBV5-1|TRBJ2-7|-
TGCGCCAGCAGCGAATCTCGGGAGCAGTACTTC
CASSESREQYF
>16|-|TRBV6-1|TRBJ2-5|TRBD1
TGTGCCAGCAGCGAACCGGACAGGGGGTTTTTAGGGACCCAGTACTTC
CASSEPDRGFLGTQYF
>15|-|TRBV30|TRBJ2-3|TRBD1
TGTGCCTGGAGTGTGCTCAGGGGGTCCGCAGATACGCAGTATTTT
CAWSVLRGSADTQYF
>13|-|TRBV3-1|TRBJ2-7|-
TGTGCCAGCAGCCAAGTAGAGGGTTACGAGCAGTACTTC
CASSQVEGYEQYF
>17|-|TRBV6-1|TRBJ1-5|-
TGTGCCAGCAGTCCCGACCGTTTGCGAAGAGGCAATCAGCCCCAGCATTTT
CASSPDRLRRGNQPQHF
>14|-|TRBV20-1|TRBJ2-7|-
TGCAGTGCTAGTCCAGACGTCCGCGGTTCTGAGCAGTACTTC
CSASPDVRGSEQYF
>13|-|TRBV12-3/TRBV12-4|TRBJ2-1|-
TGTGCCAGCCGTAAAACCCCGGGCAATGAGCAGTTCTTC
CASRKTPGNEQFF
>15|-|TRBV7-9|TRBJ1-2|-
TGTGCCAGCAGCTTAGATCGGGACCTGGTGGATGGCTACACCTTC
CASSLDRDLVDGYTF
>17|-|TRBV4-3|TRBJ2-1|TRBD2
TGCGCCAGCAGCCAAGATTCTAGCGGGAGGTTATACAATGAGCAGTTCTTC
CASSQDSSGRLYNEQFF
>17|-|TRBV12-3/TRBV12-4|TRBJ2-7|TRBD2
TGTGCCAGCAGTGGGACTAGCGGGGGGGCCAGTGATTACGAGCAGTACTTC
CASSGTSGGASDYEQYF
>19|-|TRBV6-2/TRBV6-3|TRBJ1-2|TRBD1
TGTGCCAGCAGTTACGACTTCGCTTCGAGGGGGCATTTGAACTATGGCTACACCTTC
CASSYDFASRGHLNYGYTF
>15|-|TRBV30|TRBJ1-1|-
TGTGCCTGGAGTGGGACAAATCGGCAGAACACTGAAGCTTTCTTT
CAWSGTNRQNTEAFF
>13|-|TRBV7-3|TRBJ2-1|-
TGTGCCAGCAGCTCCTCAAACTACAATGAGCAGTTCTTC
CASSSSNYNEQFF
>15|-|TRBV6-5|TRBJ2-7|TRBD1
TGTGCCAGCAGTACCTCAGAGACAGGGGCCTACGAGCAGTACTTC
CASSTSETGAYEQYF
>14|-|TRBV15|TRBJ2-7|TRBD1
TGTGCCACCAGCAGTGACGACAGGGCCCACGAGCAGTACTTC
CATSSDDRAHEQYF
>16|-|TRBV6-4|TRBJ2-3|-
TGTGCCAGCAGTGACGGCAATGGCGGGGCAACAGATACGCAGTATTTT
CASSDGNGGATDTQYF
>12|-|TRBV7-9|TRBJ1-1|-
TGTGCCAGCAGCTTTCAGAGAACTGAAGCTTTCTTT
CASSFQRTEAFF
>16|-|TRBV6-5|TRBJ1-2|TRBD1
TGTGCCAGCAGTTTTAGCCGACAGGGTGAAAACTATGGCTACACCTTC
CASSFSRQGENYGYTF
>15|-|TRBV4-3|TRBJ2-1|TRBD1
TGCGCCAGCAGCCAAGTAGACAGGGTTGACAATGAGCAGTTCTTC
CASSQVDRVDNEQFF
>15|-|TRBV2|TRBJ1-1|TRBD1
TGTGCCAGCAGTATGGGACAGGGTCTGGGAACTGAAGCTTTCTTT
CASSMGQGLGTEAFF
>16|-|TRBV20-1|TRBJ1-4|TRBD1
TGCAGTGCTAGAGGAGGGTCGACAGGGGGACATGAAAAACTGTTTTTT
CSARGGSTGGHEKLFF
>14|-|TRBV30|TRBJ2-1|TRBD1
TGTGCCCGGACAGGACAGGGGGACTGGGGTGAGCAGTTCTTC
CARTGQGDWGEQFF
>16|-|TRBV6-5|TRBJ1-2|-
TGTGCCAGCAGTTTCCAGAAGTACGGGGCTAACTATGGCTACACCTTC
CASSFQKYGANYGYTF
>14|-|TRBV7-9|TRBJ2-5|-
TGTGCCAGCAGCTTCCCTAGTAAGGAAGAGACCCAGTACTTC
CASSFPSKEETQYF
>15|-|TRBV15|TRBJ2-1|-
TGTGCCACCAGCAGAGAAGGGACCCTCTACAATGAGCAGTTCTTC
CATSREGTLYNEQFF
>16|-|TRBV4-3|TRBJ2-7|TRBD1
TGCGCCAGCAGCCAAGATTGGGACAGGGGCGCCTACGAGCAGTACTTC
CASSQDWDRGAYEQYF
>14|-|TRBV9|TRBJ1-1|-
TGTGCCAGCAGCGTAGGGGCCTGGAACACTGAAGCTTTCTTT
CASSVGAWNTEAFF
>13|-|TRBV4-3|TRBJ2-3|-
TGCGCCAGCAGCCAATTCAAGGTGGATACGCAGTATTTT
CASSQFKVDTQYF
>12|-|TRBV7-9|TRBJ1-4|-
TGTGCCGGGGGGGCAGGGAGTGAAAAACTGTTTTTT
CAGGAGSEKLFF
>14|-|TRBV28|TRBJ2-3|TRBD2
TGTGCCAGCAGTCCTAGCGGGGTCACAGATACGCAGTATTTT
CASSPSGVTDTQYF
>13|-|TRBV4-1|TRBJ1-1|-
TGCGCCAGCAGCCAAGAGGCATACACTGAAGCTTTCTTT
CASSQEAYTEAFF
>14|-|TRBV2|TRBJ2-2|-
TGTGCCAGCAGTGAATCGGGACTCTCCGGGGAGCTGTTTTTT
CASSESGLSGELFF
>14|-|TRBV5-6|TRBJ1-1|TRBD1
TGTGCCAGCAGCTTGGGTGTTTCAGGGGGTGAAGCTTTCTTT
CASSLGVSGGEAFF
>15|few|TRBV6-1|TRBJ2-1|TRBD2
TGTGCCAGCAGTGTTAGCGGGGGGGCCGGCAATGAGCAGTTCTTC
CASSVSGGAGNEQFF
>15|-|TRBV5-4|TRBJ2-7|-
TGTGCCAGCAGCTTTAAGGACGCGGGTCTTGGCGAGCAGTACTTC
CASSFKDAGLGEQYF
>15|-|TRBV7-9|TRBJ1-5|-
TGTGCCAGCAGCACTTGGTCAGAATCGGGTCAGCCCCAGCATTTT
CASSTWSESGQPQHF
>15|-|TRBV28|TRBJ1-5|-
TGTGCCAGCACCGTTACCCAGGAGGGGACTCAGCCCCAGCATTTT
CASTVTQEGTQPQHF
>15|-|TRBV7-8|TRBJ1-2|-
TGTGCCAGCAGCTTAGTTAAGAACCCTAACTATGGCTACACCTTC
CASSLVKNPNYGYTF
>12|-|TRBV20-1|TRBJ1-2|-
TGCAGTGCCCCAACCCTCAGTGGTGGCTACACCTTC
CSAPTLSGGYTF